The 7 T cell receptor beta chains listed next were all sequenced from one sample in a study of technical replicates of blood from a few donors. Produced via immunoSEQ multiplex PCR; TCRdb's table is partial and in-frame only. The table records roughly 83,000 clones, around nine tenths of them present only once. Sequencing was done on a sample of T cells isolated from PBMCs. The receptors derive from a human donor in good health.

The V and J genes are TRBV5-1 and TRBJ1-1; 7 nucleotides match TRBD1. There are 19 residues in the CDR3. J was trimmed by 0 bases and V by 3 bases; bases with no gene match: 17. The germline gives CDR1 SGHRS, CDR2 YFSETQ. CDR3 DNA sequence: TGCGCCAGCAGCTCGGATTCCCCCCTGACAGGGACCATGAACACTGAAGCTTTCTTT. Translation gives CASSSDSPLTGTMNTEAFF.

This chain links TRBV4-1 with TRBJ2-2, with 8 bases fitting TRBD1. V lost 2 bases and J lost 5; bases outside the gene matches: 4. This CDR3 has 15 residues. Per the germline V gene, CDR1 is MGHRA and CDR2 is YSYEKL. CDR3 in DNA: TGCGCCAGCAGCCAACTACAGGGGGAAACCGGGGAGCTGTTTTTT. Translated, it gives CASSQLQGETGELFF.

The J gene is TRBJ1-1, the V gene TRBV27, with 10 bases matching TRBD1. The V segment lost 5 bases and the J segment 4 bases; nucleotides outside the gene matches: 4. This CDR3 contains 14 residues. The germline gives CDR1 MNHEY, CDR2 SMNVEV (reference sequence). DNA for the CDR3: TGTGCCAGCAGTGTGACAGGGGGCGGCACTGAAGCTTTCTTT. Translation gives CASSVTGGGTEAFF.

The rearrangement links TRBV4-2 to TRBJ2-1, with TRBD2 identical over 12 bases. CDR1 is LGHNA and CDR2 is YNFKEQ in the germline V gene. The CDR3 loop spans 16 amino acids. The trim removed 4 bases at V and 5 bases at J, leaving 6 bases unmatched. CDR3 DNA: TGTGCCAGCAGCCCCAGAGGACTAGCGGGGAACAATGAGCAGTTCTTC. Residues: CASSPRGLAGNNEQFF.

J is TRBJ2-5 and V is TRBV14, with D uncertain. The CDR3 consists of 13 residues. V was clipped by 4 bases and J by 5 bases, with 11 bases between them. Germline CDR1 and CDR2: SGHDN and FVKESK. CDR3 in amino acids: CASSPRMLETQYF. The CDR3 DNA sequence: TGTGCCAGCAGCCCGCGTATGTTGGAGACCCAGTACTTC.

The rearrangement links TRBV28 to TRBJ1-2; 9 bases fit TRBD1. CDR3 length: 14 amino acids. Germline CDR1 is MDHEN and CDR2 is SYDVKM. The ends lost 5 bases at V and 7 bases at J; junction bases unmatched: 8. CDR3 nucleotides: TGTGCCAGCAGTCCTTCGGGACAGGGTTCTGGCTACACCTTC. This translates into CASSPSGQGSGYTF.

The rearrangement links TRBV27 to TRBJ1-1; 8 bases map to TRBD1. The CDR3 runs to 15 residues. Germline values: CDR1 MNHEY, CDR2 SMNVEV (reference sequence). The V and J ends lost 6 bases and 7 bases, in that order; junction bases with no gene match: 13. CDR3 DNA sequence: TGTGCCAGCAGCCTGATGCGGGGGACAGGAGGTGAAGCTTTCTTT. Residues: CASSLMRGTGGEAFF.